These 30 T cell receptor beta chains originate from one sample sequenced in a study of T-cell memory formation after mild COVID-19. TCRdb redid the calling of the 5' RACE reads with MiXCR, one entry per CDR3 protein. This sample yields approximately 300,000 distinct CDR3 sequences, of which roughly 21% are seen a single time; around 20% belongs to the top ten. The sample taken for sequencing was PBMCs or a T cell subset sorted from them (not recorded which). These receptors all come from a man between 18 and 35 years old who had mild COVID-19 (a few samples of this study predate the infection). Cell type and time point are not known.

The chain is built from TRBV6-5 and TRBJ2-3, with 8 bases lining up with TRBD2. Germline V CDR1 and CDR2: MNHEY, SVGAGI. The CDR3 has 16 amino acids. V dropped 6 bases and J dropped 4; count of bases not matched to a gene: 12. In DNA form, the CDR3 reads TGTGCCAGCAGCAGACCTCGGGAGGGGCGGCCAGATACGCAGTATTTT. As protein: CASSRPREGRPDTQYF.

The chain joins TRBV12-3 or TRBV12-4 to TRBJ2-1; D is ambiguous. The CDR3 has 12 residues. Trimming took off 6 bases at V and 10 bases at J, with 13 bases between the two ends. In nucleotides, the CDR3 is TGTGCCAGCAGCCTCTGGCCTATCGAGCAGTTCTTC. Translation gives CASSLWPIEQFF.

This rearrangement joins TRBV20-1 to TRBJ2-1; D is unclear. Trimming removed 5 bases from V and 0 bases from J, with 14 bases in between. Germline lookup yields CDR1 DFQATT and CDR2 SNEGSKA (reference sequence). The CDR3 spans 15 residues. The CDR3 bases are TGCAGTGCTCGCCCAAGCACGGACTCCTACAATGAGCAGTTCTTC. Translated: CSARPSTDSYNEQFF.

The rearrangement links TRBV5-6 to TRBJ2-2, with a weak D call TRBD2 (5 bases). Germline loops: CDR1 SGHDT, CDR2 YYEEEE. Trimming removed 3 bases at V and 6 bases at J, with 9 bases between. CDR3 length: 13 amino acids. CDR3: CASSWAGAGELFF. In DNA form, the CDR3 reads TGTGCCAGCAGCTGGGCGGGTGCCGGGGAGCTGTTTTTT.

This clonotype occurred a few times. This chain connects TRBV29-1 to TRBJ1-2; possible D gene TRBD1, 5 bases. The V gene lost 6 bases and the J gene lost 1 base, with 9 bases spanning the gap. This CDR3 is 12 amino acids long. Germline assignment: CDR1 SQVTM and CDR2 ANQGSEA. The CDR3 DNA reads TGCAGCGTGAGGGACGGTAACTATGGCTACACCTTC. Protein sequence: CSVRDGNYGYTF.

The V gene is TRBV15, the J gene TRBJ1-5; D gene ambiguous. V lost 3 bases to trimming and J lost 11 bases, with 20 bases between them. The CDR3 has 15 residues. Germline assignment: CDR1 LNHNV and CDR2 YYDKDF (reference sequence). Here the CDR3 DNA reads TGTGCCACCAGCAGGGCAATAGAGGACCTGGGGACCCAGCATTTT. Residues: CATSRAIEDLGTQHF.

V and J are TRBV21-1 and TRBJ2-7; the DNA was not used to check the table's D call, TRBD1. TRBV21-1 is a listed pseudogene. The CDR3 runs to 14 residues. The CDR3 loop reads CASDRGQGIHEQYF. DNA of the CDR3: TGTGCCAGCGACAGGGGACAGGGAATCCACGAGCAGTACTTC.

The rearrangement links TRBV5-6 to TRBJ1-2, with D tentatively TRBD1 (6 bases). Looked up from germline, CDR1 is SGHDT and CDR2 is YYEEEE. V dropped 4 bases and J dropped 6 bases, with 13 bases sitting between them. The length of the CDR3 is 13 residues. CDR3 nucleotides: TGTGCCAGCAGCCCCGGACAGATGAATGGCTACACCTTC. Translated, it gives CASSPGQMNGYTF.

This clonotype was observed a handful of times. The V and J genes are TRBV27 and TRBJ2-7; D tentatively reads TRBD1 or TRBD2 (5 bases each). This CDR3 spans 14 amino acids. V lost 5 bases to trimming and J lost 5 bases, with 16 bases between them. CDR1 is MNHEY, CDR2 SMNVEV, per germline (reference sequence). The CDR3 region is CASSARGSPHEQYF. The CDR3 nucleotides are TGTGCCAGCAGTGCCCGGGGCAGCCCCCACGAGCAGTACTTC.

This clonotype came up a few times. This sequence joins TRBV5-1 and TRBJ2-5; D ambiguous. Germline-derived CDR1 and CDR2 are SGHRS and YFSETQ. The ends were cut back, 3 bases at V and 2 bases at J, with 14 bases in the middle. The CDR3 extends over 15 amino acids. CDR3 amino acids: CASSSAQLRQETQYF. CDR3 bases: TGCGCCAGCAGCTCGGCCCAACTAAGACAAGAGACCCAGTACTTC.

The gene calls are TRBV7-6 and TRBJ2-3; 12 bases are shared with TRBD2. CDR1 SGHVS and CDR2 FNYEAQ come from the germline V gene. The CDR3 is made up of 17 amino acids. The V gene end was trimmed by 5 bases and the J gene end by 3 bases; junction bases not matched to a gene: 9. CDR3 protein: CASSPLSTSGGTDTQYF. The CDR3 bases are TGTGCCAGCAGCCCTTTATCGACTAGCGGGGGAACAGATACGCAGTATTTT.

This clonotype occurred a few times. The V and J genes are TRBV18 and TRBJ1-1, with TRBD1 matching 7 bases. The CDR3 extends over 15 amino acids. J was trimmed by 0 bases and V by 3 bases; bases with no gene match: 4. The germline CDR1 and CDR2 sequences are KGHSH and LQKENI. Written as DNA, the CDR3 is TGTGCCAGCTCACCGGCCAGGGGGTTGAACACTGAAGCTTTCTTT. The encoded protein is CASSPARGLNTEAFF.

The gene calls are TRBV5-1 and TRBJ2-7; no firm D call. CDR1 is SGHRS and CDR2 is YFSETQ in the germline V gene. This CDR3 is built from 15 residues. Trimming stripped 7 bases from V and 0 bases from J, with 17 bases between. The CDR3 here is CASALSPVYSYEQYF. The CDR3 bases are TGCGCCAGCGCACTGAGCCCGGTTTACTCCTACGAGCAGTACTTC.

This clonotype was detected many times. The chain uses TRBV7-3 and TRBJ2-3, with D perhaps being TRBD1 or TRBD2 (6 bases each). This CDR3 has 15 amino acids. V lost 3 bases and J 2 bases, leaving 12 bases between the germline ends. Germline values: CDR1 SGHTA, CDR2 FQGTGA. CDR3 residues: CASSLIGGLTDTQYF. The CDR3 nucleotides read TGTGCCAGCAGCTTGATCGGGGGCCTCACAGATACGCAGTATTTT.

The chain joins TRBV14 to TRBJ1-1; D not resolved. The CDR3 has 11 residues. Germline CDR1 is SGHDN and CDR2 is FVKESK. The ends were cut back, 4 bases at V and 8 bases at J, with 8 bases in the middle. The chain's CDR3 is CASSREGEAFF. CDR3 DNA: TGTGCCAGCAGCCGGGAAGGCGAAGCTTTCTTT.

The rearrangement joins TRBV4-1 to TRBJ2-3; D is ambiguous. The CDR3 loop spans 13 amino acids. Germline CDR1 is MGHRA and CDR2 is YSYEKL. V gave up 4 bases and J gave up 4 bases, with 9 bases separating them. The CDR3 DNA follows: TGCGCCAGCAGCCTGAGCAGTTCAGATACGCAGTATTTT. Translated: CASSLSSSDTQYF.

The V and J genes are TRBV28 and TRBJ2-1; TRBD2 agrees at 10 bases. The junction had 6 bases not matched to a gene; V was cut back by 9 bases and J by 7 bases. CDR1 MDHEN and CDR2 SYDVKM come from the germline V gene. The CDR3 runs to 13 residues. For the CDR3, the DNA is TGTGCCAGTTTAGCGGGGGGTGTGAATGAGCAGTTCTTC. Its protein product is CASLAGGVNEQFF.

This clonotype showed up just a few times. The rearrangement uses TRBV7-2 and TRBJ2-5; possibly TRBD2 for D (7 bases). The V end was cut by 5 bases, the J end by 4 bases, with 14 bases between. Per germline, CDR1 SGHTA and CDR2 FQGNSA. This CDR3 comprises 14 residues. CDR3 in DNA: TGTGCCAGCAGCCGAGGGGGGGCTACAGAGACCCAGTACTTC. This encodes CASSRGGATETQYF.

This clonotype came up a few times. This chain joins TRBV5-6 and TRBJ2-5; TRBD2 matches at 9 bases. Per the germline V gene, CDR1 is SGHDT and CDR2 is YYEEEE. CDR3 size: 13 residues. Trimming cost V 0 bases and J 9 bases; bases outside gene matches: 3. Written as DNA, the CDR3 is TGTGCCAGCAGCTTGGAGGCTAGCGGGGCCCAGTACTTC. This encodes CASSLEASGAQYF.

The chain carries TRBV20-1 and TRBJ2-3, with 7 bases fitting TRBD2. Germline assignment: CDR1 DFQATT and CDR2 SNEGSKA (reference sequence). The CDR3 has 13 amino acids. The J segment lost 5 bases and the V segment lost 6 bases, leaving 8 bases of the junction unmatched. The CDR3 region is CSAQGASGDTQYF. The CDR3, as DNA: TGCAGTGCCCAAGGGGCTAGCGGAGATACGCAGTATTTT.

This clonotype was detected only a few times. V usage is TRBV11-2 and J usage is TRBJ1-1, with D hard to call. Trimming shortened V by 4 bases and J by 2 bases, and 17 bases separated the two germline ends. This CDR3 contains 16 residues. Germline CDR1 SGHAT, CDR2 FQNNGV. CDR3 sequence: CASSSLGARRNTEAFF. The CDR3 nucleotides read TGTGCCAGCAGCTCCCTGGGAGCCCGCCGAAACACTGAAGCTTTCTTT. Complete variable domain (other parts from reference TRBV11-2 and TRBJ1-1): EAGVAQSPRYKIIEKRQSVAFWCNPISGHATLYWYQQILGQGPKLLIQFQNNGVVDDSQLPKDRFSAERLKGVDSTLKIQPAKLEDSAVYLCASSSLGARRNTEAFFGQGTRLTVV.

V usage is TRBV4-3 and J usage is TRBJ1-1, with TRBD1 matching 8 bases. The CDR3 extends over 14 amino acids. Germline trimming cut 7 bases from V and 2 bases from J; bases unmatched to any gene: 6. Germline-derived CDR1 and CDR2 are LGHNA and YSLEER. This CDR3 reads CASNAGTGNTEAFF. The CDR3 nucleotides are TGCGCCAGCAACGCCGGGACAGGAAACACTGAAGCTTTCTTT.

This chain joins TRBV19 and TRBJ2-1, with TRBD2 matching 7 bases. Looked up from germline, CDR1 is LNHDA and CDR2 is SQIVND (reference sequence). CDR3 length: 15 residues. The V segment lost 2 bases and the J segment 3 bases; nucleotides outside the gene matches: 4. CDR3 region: CASSITAGDYNEQFF. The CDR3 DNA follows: TGTGCCAGTAGTATAACGGCGGGGGACTACAATGAGCAGTTCTTC.

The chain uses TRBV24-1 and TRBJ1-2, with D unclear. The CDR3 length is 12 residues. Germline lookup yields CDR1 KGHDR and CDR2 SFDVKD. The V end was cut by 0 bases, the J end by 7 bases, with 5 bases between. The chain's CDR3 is CATSDLTVGYTF. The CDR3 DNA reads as TGTGCCACCAGTGATTTGACAGTTGGCTACACCTTC.

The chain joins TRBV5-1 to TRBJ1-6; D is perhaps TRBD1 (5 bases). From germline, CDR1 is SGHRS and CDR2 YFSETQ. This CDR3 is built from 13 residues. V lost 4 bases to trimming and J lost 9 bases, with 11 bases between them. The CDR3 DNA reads TGCGCCAGCAGCGTAGACAGAGGTTCACCCCTCCACTTT. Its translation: CASSVDRGSPLHF. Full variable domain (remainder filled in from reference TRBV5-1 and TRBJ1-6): KAGVTQTPRYLIKTRGQQVTLSCSPISGHRSVSWYQQTPGQGLQFLFEYFSETQRNKGNFPGRFSGRQFSNSRSEMNVSTLELGDSALYLCASSVDRGSPLHFGNGTRLTVT.

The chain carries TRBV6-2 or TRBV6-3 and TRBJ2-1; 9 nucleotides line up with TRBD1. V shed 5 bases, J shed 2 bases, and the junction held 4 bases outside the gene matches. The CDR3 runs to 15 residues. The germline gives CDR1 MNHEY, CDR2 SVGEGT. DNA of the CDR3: TGTGCCAGCAGTCAAACAGGGGGCGCCTACAATGAGCAGTTCTTC. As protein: CASSQTGGAYNEQFF.

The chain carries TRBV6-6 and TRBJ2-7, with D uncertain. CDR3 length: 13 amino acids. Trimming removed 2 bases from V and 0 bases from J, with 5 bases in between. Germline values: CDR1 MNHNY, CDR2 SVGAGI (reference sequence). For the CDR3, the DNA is TGTGCCAGCAGTTACGACTTCTCCTACGAGCAGTACTTC. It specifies CASSYDFSYEQYF.

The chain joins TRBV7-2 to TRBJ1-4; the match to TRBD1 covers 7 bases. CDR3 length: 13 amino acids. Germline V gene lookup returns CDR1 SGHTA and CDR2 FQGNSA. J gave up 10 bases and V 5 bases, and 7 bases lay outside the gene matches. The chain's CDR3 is CASSPATGRKLFF. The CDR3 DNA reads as TGTGCCAGCAGCCCCGCGACAGGGAGAAAACTGTTTTTT. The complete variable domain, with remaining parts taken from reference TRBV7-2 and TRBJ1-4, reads GAGVSQSPSNKVTEKGKDVELRCDPISGHTALYWYRQSLGQGLEFLIYFQGNSAPDKSGLPSDRFSAERTGGSVSTLTIQRTQQEDSAVYLCASSPATGRKLFFGSGTQLSVL.

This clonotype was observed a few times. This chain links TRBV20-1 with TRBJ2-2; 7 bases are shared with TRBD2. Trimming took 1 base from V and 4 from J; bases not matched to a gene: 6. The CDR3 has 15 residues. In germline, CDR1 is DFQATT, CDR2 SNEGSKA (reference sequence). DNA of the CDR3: TGCAGTGCTAGAGTTGGTATAGCGGGCACCGGGGAGCTGTTTTTT. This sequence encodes CSARVGIAGTGELFF.

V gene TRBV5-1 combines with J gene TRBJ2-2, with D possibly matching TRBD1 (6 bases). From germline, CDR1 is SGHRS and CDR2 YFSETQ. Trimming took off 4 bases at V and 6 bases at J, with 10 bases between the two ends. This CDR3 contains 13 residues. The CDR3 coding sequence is TGCGCCAGCAGCACTTACAGGGCCGGGGAGCTGTTTTTT. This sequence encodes CASSTYRAGELFF.